The 8 T cell receptor beta chains below were found in one sample sequenced in a study of cytomegalovirus exposure and HLA in healthy donors. Vbeta (60) and Jbeta (13) primers were used in the PCR. This table comes from immunoSEQ multiplex PCR, and its TCRdb copy is limited to in-frame clones, with some not included. The data hold 120,000 or so clones, with roughly 80% observed a single time. The source material was PBMCs. These receptor sequences come from a young man in good health and CMV-seropositive.

The chain combines TRBV5-5 with TRBJ1-3; D may be TRBD1 (6 bases). Germline V CDR1 and CDR2: SGHKS, YYEKEE (reference sequence). The CDR3 spans 15 residues. Trimming took 5 bases from V and 1 from J, leaving 13 bases between them. For the CDR3, the DNA is TGTGCCAGCAGTTCCCAGGGGTATTCTGGAAACACCATATATTTT. Its translation: CASSSQGYSGNTIYF. Looking up the rest from reference TRBV5-5 and TRBJ1-3 gives the full variable domain: DAGVTQSPTHLIKTRGQQVTLRCSPISGHKSVSWYQQVLGQGPQFIFQYYEKEERGRGNFPDRFSARQFPNYSSELNVNALLLGDSALYLCASSSQGYSGNTIYFGEGSWLTVV.

The chain carries TRBV6-1 and TRBJ1-6, with D unclear. The CDR3 has 12 amino acids. Trimming pared 4 bases from V and 6 bases from J, leaving 4 bases between. Germline V lookup: CDR1 MNHNS, CDR2 SASEGT. This CDR3 reads CASSGINSPLHF. The CDR3 nucleotides are TGTGCCAGCAGTGGTATTAATTCACCCCTCCACTTT.

For this clone: The sample has other DNA sequences that encode this CDR3 too. This chain connects TRBV30 to TRBJ1-1; D is unclear. The CDR3 has 12 residues. Germline V gives CDR1 GTSNPN, CDR2 SVGIG (reference sequence). V gave up 1 base and J gave up 1 base, with 4 bases separating them. CDR3 nucleotide sequence: TGTGCCTGGAGTGGAGGGAACACTGAAGCTTTCTTT. It encodes CAWSGGNTEAFF.

The chain links TRBV7-2 to TRBJ2-3, with a possible D match to TRBD2 (5 bases). This CDR3 region has 14 residues. Germline loops: CDR1 SGHTA, CDR2 FQGNSA. Trimming removed 6 bases at V and 2 bases at J, with 12 bases between. CDR3 coding DNA: TGTGCCAGCAGGAATTCAGCGGCCACAGATACGCAGTATTTT. It is translated as CASRNSAATDTQYF.

V and J are TRBV4-3 and TRBJ2-2; D not resolved. Looked up from germline, CDR1 is LGHNA and CDR2 is YSLEER. This CDR3 region has 13 residues. V gave up 6 bases and J gave up 5 bases, with 10 bases separating them. CDR3 DNA sequence: TGCGCCAGCAGAAATATAGTGACCGGGGAGCTGTTTTTT. It specifies CASRNIVTGELFF.

A single count supports this clone. This sequence joins TRBV6-5 and TRBJ2-5, with D uncertain. Germline V gives CDR1 MNHEY, CDR2 SVGAGI. Trimming cost V 4 bases and J 5 bases, with 5 bases left between them. The CDR3 sequence is 11 residues long. The CDR3 coding sequence is TGTGCCAGCAGTTCGCGGGAGACCCAGTACTTC. This gives the protein CASSSRETQYF.

This chain connects TRBV10-1 to TRBJ2-2; 8 bases line up with TRBD1. The CDR3 runs 14 residues. Germline values: CDR1 WNHNN, CDR2 SYGVQD (reference sequence). Trimming cost V 3 bases and J 7 bases; bases outside gene matches: 4. CDR3 bases: TGCGCCAGCAGTGACGGACAGGGAGGCGGGGAGCTGTTTTTT. This gives the protein CASSDGQGGGELFF.

J is TRBJ1-2 and V is TRBV6-6; 7 nucleotides line up with TRBD1. The CDR3 is 15 amino acids. Per the germline V gene, CDR1 is MNHNY and CDR2 is SVGAGI (reference sequence). V gave up 2 bases and J gave up 5 bases; unmatched junction bases: 8. The CDR3 protein is CASSYDVLQGYGYTF. DNA for the CDR3: TGTGCCAGCAGTTACGACGTGTTACAGGGGTATGGCTACACCTTC.